Below, 19 T cell receptor beta chains from the same sample are listed, as sequenced in a study of T cells in Graves' hyperthyroidism and ophthalmopathy. RNA transcripts were the template for amplifying TCR beta CDR3 regions. Carried out on the TCR CDR3, a first-round RT-PCR used the HTBI primer set. Via MiXCR, TCRdb re-called the multiplex PCR reads, giving one row per CDR3 protein. The sample has roughly 740,000 distinct CDR3 sequences; 15% to 20% are singletons. The specimen was blood. Receptors originate from a man in his late teens or twenties with Graves' hyperthyroidism.

This sequence joins TRBV10-3 and TRBJ2-7; D unclear. CDR3 length equals 14 residues. Germline CDR1 reads ENHRY; CDR2 reads SYGVKD. The germline V and J ends were trimmed by 0 bases and 4 bases, with 10 bases remaining between them. CDR3 in amino acids: CAISESRPLYEQYF. Written as DNA, the CDR3 is TGTGCCATCAGTGAGTCGAGACCCTTATACGAGCAGTACTTC.

With respect to this clonotype: This is likely a read error, given that the CDR3 carries no conserved phenylalanine or tryptophan at its end. The chain recombines TRBV29-1 with TRBJ2-7; 7 nucleotides match TRBD1. Losses at the gene ends were 8 bases for V and 1 base for J; bases not matched to a gene: 8. CDR1 SQVTM and CDR2 ANQGSEA come from the germline V gene. The CDR3 spans 13 residues. Here the CDR3 DNA reads TGCAGCATTAGGGCAGGGGGTTCCTACGAGCAGTACTCC. Amino acid sequence: CSIRAGGSYEQYS.

This clonotype has ten or more counts. This sequence joins TRBV7-9 and TRBJ2-7; D might be TRBD2 (6 bases). The CDR3 has 14 amino acids. In germline, CDR1 is SEHNR, CDR2 FQNEAQ (reference sequence). The V end lost 0 bases, the J end lost 5 bases, and 11 bases lay between the germline ends. The CDR3 loop is CASSLAGPGDEQYF. As DNA, the CDR3 is TGTGCCAGCAGCTTAGCAGGGCCGGGGGACGAGCAGTACTTC.

A few counts support this clonotype. The rearrangement joins TRBV7-2 to TRBJ2-3, with D perhaps matching TRBD2 (6 bases). Trimming removed 5 bases at V and 2 bases at J, with 14 bases between. This CDR3 spans 15 amino acids. CDR1 is SGHTA and CDR2 is FQGNSA in the germline V gene. The DNA for the CDR3 is TGTGCCAGCAGCAACCGGGGGATAAACACAGATACGCAGTATTTT. Its translation: CASSNRGINTDTQYF.

Ten or more counts support this clonotype. This chain links TRBV2 with TRBJ1-2; a possible D gene is TRBD1 (5 bases). V was cut by 7 bases and J by 6 bases, with 12 bases left in between. The CDR3 covers 12 residues. CDR1 and CDR2 from the germline V gene are SNHLY and FYNNEI. The CDR3 DNA reads as TGTGCCAGCAAGGTCGGGGCGGATGGCTACACCTTC. It codes for CASKVGADGYTF.

This clonotype was picked up a small number of times. This chain links TRBV28 with TRBJ2-7; D is possibly TRBD2 (6 bases). Germline V gives CDR1 MDHEN, CDR2 SYDVKM. V was cut by 6 bases and J by 5 bases, with 17 bases left in between. The CDR3 contains 14 residues. In DNA, the CDR3 is TGTGCCAGCAGCCTCGGGACTCCTGTTAACGAGCAGTACTTC. This translates into CASSLGTPVNEQYF.

This chain joins TRBV13 and TRBJ2-7; the match to TRBD1 covers 8 bases. The V segment lost 5 bases and the J segment 4 bases; nucleotides outside the gene matches: 10. CDR1 is PRHDT, CDR2 FYEKMQ, per germline (reference sequence). The CDR3 is 15 amino acids. DNA of the CDR3: TGTGCCAGCAGCACCAGACAGGGGTTCGGGTACGAGCAGTACTTC. Translating gives CASSTRQGFGYEQYF.

In this sample, this clonotype turned up many times. This chain links TRBV27 with TRBJ1-1; D gene ambiguous. This CDR3 is built from 13 residues. Trimming shortened V by 8 bases and J by 0 bases, and 10 bases separated the two germline ends. Germline CDR1 and CDR2: MNHEY and SMNVEV (reference sequence). The DNA of the CDR3 is TGTGCCAGCGCGAGGGTTCTGAACACTGAAGCTTTCTTT. Translating gives CASARVLNTEAFF.

This clonotype was counted many times. The CDR3 DNA is TGTGCCAGCAGTGTCGGACTGGCCGACACTGAAGCTTTCTTT. This codes for CASSVGLADTEAFF. The gene calls are TRBV2 and TRBJ1-1; D is undetermined. CDR3 length equals 14 residues. V was trimmed by 4 bases and J by 3 bases, leaving 12 bases between them. Per germline, CDR1 SNHLY and CDR2 FYNNEI.

This clonotype was counted many times. V gene TRBV12-3 or TRBV12-4 combines with J gene TRBJ2-2; D is possibly TRBD1 or TRBD2 (6 bases each). V lost 1 base and J lost 5, with 17 bases in between. The CDR3 has 17 residues. Here the CDR3 reads CASSLGRGEGGTGELFF. For the CDR3, the DNA is TGTGCCAGCAGTTTAGGCAGGGGAGAGGGGGGAACCGGGGAGCTGTTTTTT.

Only a few counts were recorded for this clonotype. The rearrangement uses TRBV9 and TRBJ2-3; possibly TRBD1 or TRBD2 for D (5 bases each). Germline V gene data show CDR1 as SGDLS and CDR2 as YYNGEE. The CDR3 is made up of 13 amino acids. The ends were cut back, 0 bases at V and 5 bases at J, with 7 bases in the middle. CDR3 in DNA: TGTGCCAGCAGCGTAGGGGGGAGAGATACGCAGTATTTT. It encodes CASSVGGRDTQYF.

The chain recombines TRBV12-3 or TRBV12-4 with TRBJ2-7, with 7 bases identical to TRBD1. Unmatched junction bases numbered 4, after V lost 3 bases and J lost 2 bases. The length of the CDR3 is 14 residues. CDR3 nucleotides: TGTGCCAGCAGTTTCGGACAGGCTGCCTACGAGCAGTACTTC. It codes for CASSFGQAAYEQYF.

This clonotype was observed a few times. This chain connects TRBV28 to TRBJ1-5, with TRBD1 identical over 7 bases. The CDR3 runs 17 residues. CDR1 and CDR2 (germline): MDHEN, SYDVKM. V lost 7 bases, J lost 0 bases, and 12 bases stayed unmatched. The CDR3 sequence is CASNTGQNLYSNQPQHF. CDR3 DNA: TGTGCCAGCAACACGGGACAGAACCTTTATAGCAATCAGCCCCAGCATTTT.

This clonotype was found many times. The CDR3 region has the DNA TGCAGTGCTAGCTCTCCAGGGGTTAATTCACCCCTCCACTTT. The encoded protein is CSASSPGVNSPLHF. The gene calls are TRBV20-1 and TRBJ1-6; tentatively, D is TRBD1 (6 bases). The CDR3 has 14 residues. Per germline, CDR1 DFQATT and CDR2 SNEGSKA (reference sequence). Trimming removed 3 bases from V and 6 bases from J, with 12 bases in between.

This clonotype was seen repeatedly, ten times or more. The chain employs TRBV20-1 and TRBJ2-1, with unresolved D. There are 14 residues in the CDR3. V shed 2 bases and J shed 9 bases, with 17 bases lying between them. CDR1 is DFQATT, CDR2 SNEGSKA, per germline (reference sequence). The CDR3 DNA is TGCAGTGCTAGATCCAGACTGGGTAAGGTTGAGCAGTTCTTC. Its translation is CSARSRLGKVEQFF.

This chain connects TRBV6-5 to TRBJ2-1, with 10 bases that match TRBD2. Per germline, CDR1 MNHEY and CDR2 SVGAGI. This CDR3 is 17 amino acids long. V trimming: 1 base; J trimming: 4 bases; junction bases outside the gene matches: 7. The CDR3 sequence is CASSYLPTSGLYNEQFF. CDR3 DNA: TGTGCCAGCAGTTACTTGCCGACTAGCGGGCTATACAATGAGCAGTTCTTC.

The chain links TRBV5-6 to TRBJ2-7; TRBD2 matches at 8 bases. This CDR3 spans 19 amino acids. With 3 bases clipped from V and 6 bases from J, the junction kept 23 bases outside the gene matches. Germline CDR1 SGHDT, CDR2 YYEEEE. CDR3 region: CASSSRGGQDRGDSLEQYF. The DNA for the CDR3 is TGTGCCAGCAGCTCACGGGGGGGCCAAGATCGGGGAGACTCTCTCGAGCAGTACTTC.

This clonotype was observed a few times. CDR3 sequence reads: CASSSRGPIYNSPLHF. CDR3 nucleotide sequence: TGTGCCAGTTCATCCAGGGGCCCGATCTATAATTCACCCCTCCACTTT. The gene calls are TRBV27 and TRBJ1-6; weak D call: TRBD1 (6 bases). This CDR3 spans 16 amino acids. The ends were cut back, 9 bases at V and 3 bases at J, with 18 bases in the middle. Germline V gene data show CDR1 as MNHEY and CDR2 as SMNVEV (reference sequence).

The table lists this clonotype with a few counts. The chain combines TRBV2 with TRBJ1-6; D is uncertain. Germline V CDR1 and CDR2: SNHLY, FYNNEI. The CDR3 is made up of 16 amino acids. Trimming stripped 7 bases from V and 1 base from J, with 14 bases between. CDR3 DNA sequence: TGTGCCAGCACCCGGTCGGGAGGGTCCTATAATTCACCCCTCCACTTT. As protein: CASTRSGGSYNSPLHF. The entire variable domain, with the rest obtained from reference TRBV2 and TRBJ1-6, is as follows: EPEVTQTPSHQVTQMGQEVILRCVPISNHLYFYWYRQILGQKVEFLVSFYNNEISEKSEIFDDQFSVERPDGSNFTLKIRSTKLEDSAMYFCASTRSGGSYNSPLHFGNGTRLTVT.